This T cell receptor (beta chain) came from a study of blood T cell repertoires in COVID-19 (dated by TCRdb to 2020 to 2022). Context from the whole study: Collaborator samples came from the United States, Italy and Spain and covered acute and convalescent phases of COVID-19. The prospective study material was composed of cDNA or gDNA derived from T cells, B-cell-depleted T cells, or PBMCs. Subjects who had been exposed to COVID-19, were actively infected with it, or had recovered from it provided the deeply sampled blood TCRbeta repertoires that made up the dataset. The repertoires were made available in a free public database intended to serve as a resource for research on the immune response to SARS-CoV-2. Samples came from the ongoing ImmuneRACE study (first 160 participants) plus 1,254 subjects from 6 global collaborators. The sample metadata nearly always contained a de-identified subject ID, COVID-19 status, age in years and sex. Where available, HLA class I and class II types were taken from metadata supplied by the sample provider and were not determined by assay-based typing. Results the study describes overall, beyond this receptor: Clinical and demographic metadata were provided uncurated, with the amount varying by source and participant.

In this sample, this clone turned up once. No antigen is known for it. It has no much larger one-base neighbor in the sample; base qualities were not kept. Collaborating institutions collected whole blood in K2EDTA tubes following their own protocols. For TCRbeta analysis, collaborators shipped samples in one of three forms: frozen whole blood, isolated PBMCs, or DNA extracted from either of those sample types. TCRbeta CDR3 regions were amplified from genomic DNA by means of the immunoSEQ Assay, a bias-controlled multiplex PCR. On the study's bioinformatics: Nucleated cell counts per sample were estimated from amplification of reference gene primers within the assay. To quantify the absolute abundance of each unique TCRbeta CDR3 rearrangement, sequence reads were collapsed and filtered. For each sample, productive Simpson clonality was calculated as the square root of Simpson's diversity index across productive rearrangements. Here the immuneACCESS table is served through TCRdb, limited to in-frame sequences with V and J called. Missing clones are a known gap in these copies; in checked studies unresolved V genes cover under half, and the rest lacks a known reason. That table is the source of V, J and clone size, and D and trimming were worked out from the DNA. Recorded for this sample are 150,000 or so clones; about 86% of them occurred a single time. The ten largest clones represent roughly 19% of the sample.

The CDR3 contains 16 residues, cysteine and phenylalanine counted. The retained sequence is limited to the CDR3, 48 bases, with the frame set at the first base. Here V drops 2 bases and J drops 6 bases, and the junction holds 12 bases not matched to any gene. CDR1 and CDR2 are drawn from the germline V gene: SGHRS, YFSETQ. Rearrangement joined TRBV5-1 to TRBJ2-5, with 8 central nucleotides matching TRBD2. The TCR comes from a woman of 80 years or more with acute or convalescent COVID-19. The sequencing sample was made of peripheral blood. This receptor carries the CDR3 CASSLGAGGPQKTQYF. The bases are TGCGCCAGCAGCTTAGGGGCGGGAGGCCCACAAAAGACCCAGTACTTC. Beyond the CDR3, the reference TRBV5-1 and TRBJ2-5 genes provide the residues; the full variable domain reads: KAGVTQTPRYLIKTRGQQVTLSCSPISGHRSVSWYQQTPGQGLQFLFEYFSETQRNKGNFPGRFSGRQFSNSRSEMNVSTLELGDSALYLCASSLGAGGPQKTQYFGPGTRLLVL.